A single sample gave rise to the 25 T cell receptor beta chains below, sequenced in a study of human T cells and chemical hapten exposure. One entry per CDR3 protein results from TCRdb running MiXCR on the RACE reads. The sample has about 250,000 distinct CDR3 sequences, roughly 8% seen once. Described time point: pre-sensitization, week 0. Documented treatment: therapeutic diphenylcyclopropenone sensitization with weekly scalp DPC. Sequences were derived from whole blood, sampled in connection with sensitization to the hapten diphenylcyclopropenone (DPC). These receptor sequences come from a man aged 18 to 29 with alopecia areata. Some clones in this sample may be carry-over from other donors' samples.

This sequence joins TRBV9 and TRBJ2-3, with 9 positions matching TRBD2. The CDR3 length is 16 residues. V gave up 3 bases and J gave up 0 bases; unmatched junction bases: 5. Germline CDR1 is SGDLS and CDR2 is YYNGEE. The chain's CDR3 is CASSAPGLASTDTQYF. CDR3 DNA: TGTGCCAGCAGCGCACCGGGACTAGCAAGCACAGATACGCAGTATTTT.

This chain connects TRBV21-1 to TRBJ2-6; the table's D gene call, TRBD1, was not cross checked with the DNA. TRBV21-1 corresponds to a pseudogene. The length of the CDR3 is 15 residues. In DNA form, the CDR3 reads TGTGCCAGCAGCGATAGGGGGGACGGGGCCAACGTCCTGACTTTC. Translated, it gives CASSDRGDGANVLTF.

The rearrangement joins TRBV9 to TRBJ2-5; D is possibly TRBD2 (6 bases). V was trimmed by 0 bases and J by 5 bases, leaving 11 bases between them. The germline CDR1 and CDR2 sequences are SGDLS and YYNGEE. The CDR3 loop spans 14 amino acids. In nucleotides, the CDR3 is TGTGCCAGCAGCGTAGCGGGGGAGGAGGAGACCCAGTACTTC. This translates into CASSVAGEEETQYF.

The J gene is TRBJ1-2, the V gene TRBV7-9, with D possibly matching TRBD1 (6 bases). Germline V CDR1 and CDR2: SEHNR, FQNEAQ (reference sequence). The V end lost 11 bases, the J end lost 4 bases, and 17 bases lay between the germline ends. This CDR3 is built from 13 residues. The CDR3 loop reads CACWVGAGYGYTF. Here the CDR3 DNA reads TGTGCCTGCTGGGTGGGGGCCGGCTATGGCTACACCTTC.

This clonotype has a count of ten or more. This chain uses TRBV7-2 with TRBJ1-5, with D unresolved. Looked up from germline, CDR1 is SGHTA and CDR2 is FQGNSA. V lost 6 bases, J lost 4 bases, and 10 bases lay in between. The length of the CDR3 is 13 residues. The CDR3 spells CASSSAGNQPQHF. As DNA, the CDR3 is TGTGCCAGCAGTTCCGCGGGAAATCAGCCCCAGCATTTT. The full variable domain, completed using reference TRBV7-2 and TRBJ1-5, is GAGVSQSPSNKVTEKGKDVELRCDPISGHTALYWYRQSLGQGLEFLIYFQGNSAPDKSGLPSDRFSAERTGGSVSTLTIQRTQQEDSAVYLCASSSAGNQPQHFGDGTRLSIL.

This clonotype was found many times. The chain joins TRBV5-5 to TRBJ2-7; D gene ambiguous. The CDR3 runs to 14 residues. Trimming stripped 2 bases from V and 2 bases from J, with 11 bases between. Germline V gene sequence: CDR1 SGHKS, CDR2 YYEKEE (reference sequence). The CDR3 spells CASSFSAVTYEQYV. For the CDR3, the DNA is TGTGCCAGCAGCTTCTCAGCAGTGACCTACGAGCAGTACGTC.

The genes are TRBV7-2 and TRBJ2-1; TRBD2 aligns across 10 bases. CDR3 length: 15 residues. J was trimmed by 7 bases and V by 5 bases; bases with no gene match: 8. In germline, CDR1 is SGHTA, CDR2 FQGNSA. The CDR3, as DNA: TGTGCCAGCAGCAGGCCCCAGCGGGGGGGAAATGAGCAGTTCTTC. This codes for CASSRPQRGGNEQFF.

This chain joins TRBV4-3 and TRBJ2-3; 11 nucleotides line up with TRBD2. The length of the CDR3 is 17 residues. J was trimmed by 5 bases and V by 2 bases; bases with no gene match: 9. CDR1 is LGHNA and CDR2 is YSLEER in the germline V gene. CDR3 nucleotide sequence: TGCGCCAGCAGCCAAAAACGGGCTAGCGGGGGGTTAGATACGCAGTATTTT. Residues: CASSQKRASGGLDTQYF.

CDR3 in amino acids: CASSPNTGGTEAFF. The CDR3 nucleotides are TGTGCCAGCTCCCCTAATACAGGGGGCACTGAAGCTTTCTTT. V is TRBV18 and J is TRBJ1-1; 8 nucleotides match TRBD1. V shed 6 bases and J 4 bases; nucleotides not matched to a gene: 7. Germline CDR1 reads KGHSH; CDR2 reads LQKENI. The length of the CDR3 is 14 residues.

In this sample, this clonotype turned up a few times. This sequence joins TRBV29-1 and TRBJ1-1, with 8 bases matching TRBD1. V lost 6 bases to trimming and J lost 2 bases; unmatched junction nucleotides: 5. Germline V gene data show CDR1 as SQVTM and CDR2 as ANQGSEA. The CDR3 consists of 13 residues. CDR3 nucleotides: TGCAGCGTCCGGACAGGGACTAACACTGAAGCTTTCTTT. It is translated as CSVRTGTNTEAFF.

J is TRBJ1-2 and V is TRBV5-1; D not resolved. V was trimmed by 4 bases and J by 5 bases, leaving 15 bases between them. The CDR3 runs 14 residues. Germline-derived CDR1 and CDR2 are SGHRS and YFSETQ. The CDR3 DNA reads as TGCGCCAGCAGCAGAGAAAGGACGGATTATGGCTACACCTTC. This encodes CASSRERTDYGYTF.

There are a few counts of this clonotype. V and J are TRBV4-2 and TRBJ2-6; no definite D call. The CDR3 has 16 residues. V was pared by 4 bases and J by 0 bases, with 10 bases between. Germline V gene sequence: CDR1 LGHNA, CDR2 YNFKEQ. The chain's CDR3 is CASSPHRISGANVLTF. The CDR3 nucleotides read TGTGCCAGCAGCCCCCACCGGATCTCTGGGGCCAACGTCCTGACTTTC.

The table lists this clonotype with a few counts. The rearrangement joins TRBV7-9 to TRBJ1-5; 10 bases are a match to TRBD1. Germline-derived CDR1 and CDR2 are SEHNR and FQNEAQ (reference sequence). V trimming: 3 bases; J trimming: 3 bases; junction bases outside the gene matches: 5. The length of the CDR3 is 16 residues. The CDR3 DNA reads as TGTGCCAGCAGCTTGGGGACAGGGGTTACCAATCAGCCCCAGCATTTT. This gives the protein CASSLGTGVTNQPQHF.

This clonotype was counted only a few times. The V gene is TRBV4-2, the J gene TRBJ2-2, with D unresolved. The CDR3 totals 15 residues. V was cut by 0 bases and J by 6 bases, with 11 bases left in between. CDR1 is LGHNA and CDR2 is YNFKEQ in the germline V gene. The DNA of the CDR3 is TGTGCCAGCAGCCAAGATACCGGGCTGGCCGGGGAGCTGTTTTTT. This encodes CASSQDTGLAGELFF.

This clonotype was seen repeatedly, ten times or more. The rearrangement joins TRBV4-3 to TRBJ1-4; TRBD1 might be the D (5 bases). Germline values: CDR1 LGHNA, CDR2 YSLEER. Between the trimmed V and J ends, which lost 2 bases and 5 bases, there was a span of 6 bases. The CDR3 runs 13 residues. The CDR3 DNA reads as TGCGCCAGCAGCCAACGGGGGAATGAAAAACTGTTTTTT. This sequence encodes CASSQRGNEKLFF.

V is TRBV7-2 and J is TRBJ2-7; 9 bases are shared with TRBD2. CDR1 is SGHTA, CDR2 FQGNSA, per germline. This CDR3 spans 17 amino acids. J was trimmed by 1 base and V by 0 bases; bases with no gene match: 7. CDR3 protein: CASSLASGGLESYEQYV. The CDR3 DNA reads as TGTGCCAGCAGCTTAGCTAGCGGGGGCCTCGAATCCTACGAGCAGTACGTC.

The chain is built from TRBV7-2 and TRBJ2-6, with no clear D. CDR1 and CDR2 (germline): SGHTA, FQGNSA. V was clipped by 4 bases and J by 2 bases, with 12 bases between them. The length of the CDR3 is 16 residues. The CDR3 region is CASSSKSVPGANVLTF. CDR3 DNA sequence: TGTGCCAGCAGCTCAAAGTCCGTCCCTGGGGCCAACGTCCTGACTTTC. The full variable domain, completed using reference TRBV7-2 and TRBJ2-6, is GAGVSQSPSNKVTEKGKDVELRCDPISGHTALYWYRQSLGQGLEFLIYFQGNSAPDKSGLPSDRFSAERTGGSVSTLTIQRTQQEDSAVYLCASSSKSVPGANVLTFGAGSRLTVL.

The rearrangement joins TRBV7-2 to TRBJ1-5; D call uncertain. Trimming took off 3 bases at V and 2 bases at J, with 14 bases between the two ends. Per the germline V gene, CDR1 is SGHTA and CDR2 is FQGNSA. CDR3 length: 16 residues. CDR3 loop: CASSFSRFSGNQPQHF. Written as DNA, the CDR3 is TGTGCCAGCAGCTTCAGTAGGTTCTCGGGCAATCAGCCCCAGCATTTT. The full variable domain, with the rest looked up from reference TRBV7-2 and TRBJ1-5, is GAGVSQSPSNKVTEKGKDVELRCDPISGHTALYWYRQSLGQGLEFLIYFQGNSAPDKSGLPSDRFSAERTGGSVSTLTIQRTQQEDSAVYLCASSFSRFSGNQPQHFGDGTRLSIL.

The chain links TRBV14 to TRBJ2-5; D is perhaps TRBD2 (5 bases). There are 15 residues in the CDR3. The germline gives CDR1 SGHDN, CDR2 FVKESK. V was trimmed by 0 bases and J by 0 bases, leaving 8 bases between them. CDR3 sequence reads: CASSQEPGYQETQYF. CDR3 DNA: TGTGCCAGCAGCCAAGAACCGGGGTACCAAGAGACCCAGTACTTC.

There are many counts of this clonotype. The chain combines TRBV4-1 with TRBJ2-1; TRBD1 matches 7 bases. Germline CDR1 MGHRA, CDR2 YSYEKL. The CDR3 spans 18 residues. J lost 5 bases, V lost 0 bases, and 13 bases had no gene match. Written as DNA, the CDR3 is TGCGCCAGCAGCCAAGATGGGGCTGAGACAGGGCTTGACAATGAGCAGTTCTTC. It yields the protein CASSQDGAETGLDNEQFF.

The chain uses TRBV28 and TRBJ1-5, with D uncertain. The CDR3 runs 13 residues. Trimming stripped 5 bases from V and 7 bases from J, with 12 bases between. Germline V lookup: CDR1 MDHEN, CDR2 SYDVKM. In nucleotides, the CDR3 is TGTGCCAGCAGTCCAATGGGTCAGCAGCCCCAGCATTTT. Encoded protein: CASSPMGQQPQHF.

V gene TRBV28 combines with J gene TRBJ2-1; the match to TRBD2 covers 8 bases. Germline assignment: CDR1 MDHEN and CDR2 SYDVKM. The CDR3 sequence is 18 residues long. J lost 3 bases, V lost 4 bases, and 14 bases had no gene match. The DNA of the CDR3 is TGTGCCAGCAGTTCATGCCCGGGGACTAGATTTTGCTACAATGAGCAGTTCTTC. Its translation is CASSSCPGTRFCYNEQFF.

This clonotype occurred a few times. This rearrangement joins TRBV6-6 to TRBJ2-3; no firm D call. CDR1 is MNHNY and CDR2 is SVGAGI in the germline V gene (reference sequence). Between the trimmed V and J ends, which lost 6 bases and 8 bases, there was a span of 15 bases. The CDR3 extends over 13 amino acids. The CDR3 bases are TGTGCCAGCAGACCCCCCTCGGAAGTTACGCAGTATTTT. Translating it yields CASRPPSEVTQYF.

In its sample, this clonotype was seen many times. The chain links TRBV20-1 to TRBJ2-7, with D perhaps matching TRBD1 or TRBD2 (7 bases each). The V gene's germline CDR1 is DFQATT and CDR2 SNEGSKA (reference sequence). The CDR3 is 13 amino acids. Trimming removed 6 bases at V and 2 bases at J, with 14 bases between. The CDR3 spells CSARGGQTYEQYV. DNA of the CDR3: TGCAGTGCCAGGGGGGGCCAAACCTACGAGCAGTACGTC.

This clonotype occurred a few times. J is TRBJ2-1 and V is TRBV10-3; no clear D. The V gene lost 3 bases and the J gene lost 9 bases, with 9 bases spanning the gap. CDR1 is ENHRY and CDR2 is SYGVKD in the germline V gene. The CDR3 spans 12 residues. CDR3 in amino acids: CAISDPFSEQFF. CDR3 nucleotide sequence: TGTGCCATCAGTGATCCCTTCAGTGAGCAGTTCTTC.